What follows is one T cell receptor beta chain and its context. The antigen is undetermined. The CDR3 length is 15 residues. Trimming left V 4 bases short and J 4 bases short, with 18 bases between. Germline CDR1 and CDR2: SGHRS and YFSETQ. In each case, RNA was isolated and then reverse transcribed into cDNA as the sequencing template. Generated by immunoSEQ multiplex PCR, the TCRdb table keeps only in-frame clones and is missing some. The sample records fewer than 200,000 clones, roughly 60% being singletons. The data originate from a study of CD8+ T cells in alopecia areata. Overall study context: For the treated group, dosing was oral tofacitinib at 5 to 10 mg twice daily.

Study-wide findings and caveats: Clonality in the scalp and expanded CD8+ clones ranked among the top 100 were significantly decreased by tofacitinib. Normal skin contains resident alphabeta T cells, and these are also sequenced in scalp samples.

Treatment described: oral pan-JAK inhibitor, 5-10 mg twice daily. Peripheral blood and lesional scalp punch biopsies were taken from alopecia areata patients. The rearrangement links TRBV5-1 to TRBJ2-7; no definite D call. This receptor was identified in a human donor with alopecia areata. The input for sequencing was CD4+ T cells sorted from blood, taken between weeks 55 and 70, from a patient treated with tofacitinib. The CDR3 spells CASSIKADPLYEQYF. Here the CDR3 DNA reads TGCGCCAGCAGCATTAAGGCGGACCCCTTGTACGAGCAGTACTTC.